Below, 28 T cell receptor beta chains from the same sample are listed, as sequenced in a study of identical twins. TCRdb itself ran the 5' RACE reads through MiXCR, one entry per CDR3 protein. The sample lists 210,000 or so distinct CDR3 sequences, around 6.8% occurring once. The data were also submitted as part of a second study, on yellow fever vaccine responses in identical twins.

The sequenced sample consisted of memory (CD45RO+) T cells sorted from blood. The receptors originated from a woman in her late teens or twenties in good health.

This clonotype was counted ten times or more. CDR3 region: CSVDVAQETQYF. The CDR3 region has the DNA TGCAGCGTTGATGTGGCCCAAGAGACCCAGTACTTC. The rearrangement joins TRBV29-1 to TRBJ2-5, with D unclear. V lost 3 bases and J 1 base, leaving 6 bases between the germline ends. Germline lookup yields CDR1 SQVTM and CDR2 ANQGSEA. The length of the CDR3 is 12 residues.

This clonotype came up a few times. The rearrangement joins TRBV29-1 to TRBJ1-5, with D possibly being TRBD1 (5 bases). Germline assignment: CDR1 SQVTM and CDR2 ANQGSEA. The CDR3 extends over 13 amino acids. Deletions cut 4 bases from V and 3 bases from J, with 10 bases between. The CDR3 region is CSVVQESNQPQHF. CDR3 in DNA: TGCAGCGTTGTACAGGAGTCCAATCAGCCCCAGCATTTT.

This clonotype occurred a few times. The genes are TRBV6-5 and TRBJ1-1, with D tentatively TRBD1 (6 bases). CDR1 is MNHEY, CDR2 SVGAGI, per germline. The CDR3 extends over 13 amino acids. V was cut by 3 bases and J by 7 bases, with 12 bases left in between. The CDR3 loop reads CASSYGQGFEAFF. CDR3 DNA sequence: TGTGCCAGCAGTTATGGCCAGGGGTTTGAAGCTTTCTTT.

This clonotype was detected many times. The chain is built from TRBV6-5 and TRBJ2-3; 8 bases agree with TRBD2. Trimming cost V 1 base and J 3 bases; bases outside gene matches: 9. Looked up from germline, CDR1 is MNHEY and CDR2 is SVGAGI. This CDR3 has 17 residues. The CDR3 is CASSYYYVAGKTDTQYF. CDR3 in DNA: TGTGCCAGCAGTTACTACTACGTAGCGGGGAAAACAGATACGCAGTATTTT.

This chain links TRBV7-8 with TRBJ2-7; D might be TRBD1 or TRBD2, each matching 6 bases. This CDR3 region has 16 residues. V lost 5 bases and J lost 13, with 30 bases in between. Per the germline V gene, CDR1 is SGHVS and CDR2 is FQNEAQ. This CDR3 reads CASSRGETGTTILHYF. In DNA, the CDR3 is TGTGCCAGCAGCCGCGGGGAAACAGGGACAACAATCCTGCATTACTTC. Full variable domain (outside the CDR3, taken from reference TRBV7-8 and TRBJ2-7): GAGVSQSPRYKVAKRGQDVALRCDPISGHVSLFWYQQALGQGPEFLTYFQNEAQLDKSGLPSDRFFAERPEGSVSTLKIQRTQQEDSAVYLCASSRGETGTTILHYFGPGTRLTVT.

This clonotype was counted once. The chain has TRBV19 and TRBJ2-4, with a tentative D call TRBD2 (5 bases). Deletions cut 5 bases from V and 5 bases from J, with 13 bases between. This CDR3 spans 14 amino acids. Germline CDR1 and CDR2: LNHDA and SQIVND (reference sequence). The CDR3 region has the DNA TGTGCCAGTAGTTCCCTCGGAGGTCAAAACATTCAGTACTTC. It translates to CASSSLGGQNIQYF.

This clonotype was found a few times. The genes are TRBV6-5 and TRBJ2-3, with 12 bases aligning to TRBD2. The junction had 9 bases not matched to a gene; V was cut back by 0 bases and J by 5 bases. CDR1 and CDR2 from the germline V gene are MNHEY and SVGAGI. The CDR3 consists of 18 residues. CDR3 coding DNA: TGTGCCAGCAGTTACTCGACGCTAGCGGGAGGGATCGGAGATACGCAGTATTTT. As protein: CASSYSTLAGGIGDTQYF.

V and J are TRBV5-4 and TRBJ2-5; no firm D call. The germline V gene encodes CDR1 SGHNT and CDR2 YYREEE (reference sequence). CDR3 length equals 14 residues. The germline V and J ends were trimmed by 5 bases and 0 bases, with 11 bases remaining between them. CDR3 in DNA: TGTGCCAGCAGTCACGGATCAGACCAAGAGACCCAGTACTTC. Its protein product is CASSHGSDQETQYF.

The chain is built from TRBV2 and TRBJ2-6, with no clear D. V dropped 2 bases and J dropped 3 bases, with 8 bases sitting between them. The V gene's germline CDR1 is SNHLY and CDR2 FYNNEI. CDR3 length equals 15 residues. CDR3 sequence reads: CASSELGFGANVLTF. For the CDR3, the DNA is TGTGCCAGCAGTGAATTAGGGTTTGGGGCCAACGTCCTGACTTTC.

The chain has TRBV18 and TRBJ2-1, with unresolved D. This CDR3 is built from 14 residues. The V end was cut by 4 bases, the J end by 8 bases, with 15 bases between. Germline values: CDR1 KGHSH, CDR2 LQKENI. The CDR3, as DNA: TGTGCCAGCTCACAGATCCCCGGTTTCGATGAGCAGTTCTTC. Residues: CASSQIPGFDEQFF.

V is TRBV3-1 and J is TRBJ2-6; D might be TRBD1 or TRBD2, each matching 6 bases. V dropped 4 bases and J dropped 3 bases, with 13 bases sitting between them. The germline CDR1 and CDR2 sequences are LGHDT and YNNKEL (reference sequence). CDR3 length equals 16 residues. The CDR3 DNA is TGTGCCAGCAGCCGACGACTAGGGGGTGGGGCCAACGTCCTGACTTTC. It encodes CASSRRLGGGANVLTF. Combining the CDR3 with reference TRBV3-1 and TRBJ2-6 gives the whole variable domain DTAVSQTPKYLVTQMGNDKSIKCEQNLGHDTMYWYKQDSKKFLKIMFSYNNKELIINETVPNRFSPKSPDKAHLNLHINSLELGDSAVYFCASSRRLGGGANVLTFGAGSRLTVL.

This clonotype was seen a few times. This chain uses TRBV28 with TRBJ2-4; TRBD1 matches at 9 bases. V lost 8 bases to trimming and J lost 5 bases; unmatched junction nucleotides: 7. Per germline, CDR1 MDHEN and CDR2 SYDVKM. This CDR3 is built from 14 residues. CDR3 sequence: CASWARDRENIQYF. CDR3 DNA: TGTGCCAGCTGGGCCCGGGACAGGGAAAACATTCAGTACTTC.

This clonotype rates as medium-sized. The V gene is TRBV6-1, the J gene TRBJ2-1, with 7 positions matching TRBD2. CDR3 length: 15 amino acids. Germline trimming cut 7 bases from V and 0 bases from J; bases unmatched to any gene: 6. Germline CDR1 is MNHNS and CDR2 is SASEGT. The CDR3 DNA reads TGTGCCAGCACCCTCAGCGGGGACTCCTACAATGAGCAGTTCTTC. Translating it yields CASTLSGDSYNEQFF.

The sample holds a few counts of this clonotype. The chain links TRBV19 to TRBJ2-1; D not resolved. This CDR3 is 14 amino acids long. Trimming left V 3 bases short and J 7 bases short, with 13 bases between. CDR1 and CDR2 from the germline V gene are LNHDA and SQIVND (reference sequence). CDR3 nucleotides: TGTGCCAGTAGTATGCGTGGCCCTCGGAATGAGCAGTTCTTC. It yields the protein CASSMRGPRNEQFF. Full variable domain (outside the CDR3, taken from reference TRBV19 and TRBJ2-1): DGGITQSPKYLFRKEGQNVTLSCEQNLNHDAMYWYRQDPGQGLRLIYYSQIVNDFQKGDIAEGYSVSREKKESFPLTVTSAQKNPTAFYLCASSMRGPRNEQFFGPGTRLTVL.

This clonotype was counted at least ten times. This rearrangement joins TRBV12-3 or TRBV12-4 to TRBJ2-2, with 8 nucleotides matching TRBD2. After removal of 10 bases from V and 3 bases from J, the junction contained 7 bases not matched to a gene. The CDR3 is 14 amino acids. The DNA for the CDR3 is TGTGCCACCCGGGGGGGGATGGACACCGGGGAGCTGTTTTTT. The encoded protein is CATRGGMDTGELFF.

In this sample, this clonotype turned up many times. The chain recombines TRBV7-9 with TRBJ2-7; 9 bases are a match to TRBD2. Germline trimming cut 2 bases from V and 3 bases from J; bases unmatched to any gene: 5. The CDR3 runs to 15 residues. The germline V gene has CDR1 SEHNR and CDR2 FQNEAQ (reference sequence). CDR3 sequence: CASSLRPSGVYEQYF. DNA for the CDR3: TGTGCCAGCAGCTTACGGCCTAGCGGGGTCTACGAGCAGTACTTC.

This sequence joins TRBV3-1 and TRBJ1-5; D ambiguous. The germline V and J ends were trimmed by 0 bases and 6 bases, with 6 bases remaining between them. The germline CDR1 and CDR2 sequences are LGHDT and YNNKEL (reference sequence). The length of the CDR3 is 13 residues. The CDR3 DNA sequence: TGTGCCAGCAGCCAAGATGCCACTCAGCCCCAGCATTTT. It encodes CASSQDATQPQHF.

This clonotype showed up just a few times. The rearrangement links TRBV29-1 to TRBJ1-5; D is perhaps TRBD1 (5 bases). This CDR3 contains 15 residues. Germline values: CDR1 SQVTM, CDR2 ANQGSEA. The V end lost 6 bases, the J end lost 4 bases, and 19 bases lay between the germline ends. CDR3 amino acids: CSVKEGSANNQPQHF. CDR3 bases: TGCAGCGTCAAGGAGGGGAGCGCAAATAATCAGCCCCAGCATTTT.

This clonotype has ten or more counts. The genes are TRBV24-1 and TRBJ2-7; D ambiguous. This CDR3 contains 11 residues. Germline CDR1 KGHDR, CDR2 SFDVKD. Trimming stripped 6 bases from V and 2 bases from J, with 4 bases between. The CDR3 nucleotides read TGTGCCACCAGTACGGCCTACGAGCAGTACTTC. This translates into CATSTAYEQYF.

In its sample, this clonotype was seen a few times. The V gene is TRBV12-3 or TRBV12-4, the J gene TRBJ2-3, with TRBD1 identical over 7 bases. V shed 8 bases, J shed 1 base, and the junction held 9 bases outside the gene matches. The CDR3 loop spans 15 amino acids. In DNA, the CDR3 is TGTGCCAGCCTTCGACAGGGACAACGCACAGATACGCAGTATTTT. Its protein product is CASLRQGQRTDTQYF.

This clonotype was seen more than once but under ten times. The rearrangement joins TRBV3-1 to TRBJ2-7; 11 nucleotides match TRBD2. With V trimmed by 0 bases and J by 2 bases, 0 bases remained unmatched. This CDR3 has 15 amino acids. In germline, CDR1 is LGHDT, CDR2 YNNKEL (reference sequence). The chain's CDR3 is CASSQETSGAYEQYF. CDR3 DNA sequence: TGTGCCAGCAGCCAAGAGACTAGCGGGGCCTACGAGCAGTACTTC.

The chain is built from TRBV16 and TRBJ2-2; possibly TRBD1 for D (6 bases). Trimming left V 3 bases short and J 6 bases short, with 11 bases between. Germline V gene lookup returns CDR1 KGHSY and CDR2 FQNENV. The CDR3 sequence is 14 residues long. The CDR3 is CASSQTQGSGELFF. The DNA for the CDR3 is TGTGCCAGCAGCCAGACCCAGGGGTCCGGGGAGCTGTTTTTT.

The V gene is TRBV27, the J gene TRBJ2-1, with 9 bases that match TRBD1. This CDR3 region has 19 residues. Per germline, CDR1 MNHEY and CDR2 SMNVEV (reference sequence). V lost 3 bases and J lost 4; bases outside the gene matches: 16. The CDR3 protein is CASSLGTGNKGGLYNEQFF. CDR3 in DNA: TGTGCCAGCAGTTTGGGGACAGGGAATAAGGGTGGCTTGTACAATGAGCAGTTCTTC.

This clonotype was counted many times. CDR3 nucleotide sequence: TGTGCCAGCAGCCAACCGGGACTAGCGGGACCAGCCCAGTACTTC. Amino acid sequence: CASSQPGLAGPAQYF. V usage is TRBV28 and J usage is TRBJ2-5; TRBD2 agrees at 13 bases. J lost 9 bases, V lost 6 bases, and 10 bases had no gene match. The CDR3 length is 15 residues. Per the germline V gene, CDR1 is MDHEN and CDR2 is SYDVKM.

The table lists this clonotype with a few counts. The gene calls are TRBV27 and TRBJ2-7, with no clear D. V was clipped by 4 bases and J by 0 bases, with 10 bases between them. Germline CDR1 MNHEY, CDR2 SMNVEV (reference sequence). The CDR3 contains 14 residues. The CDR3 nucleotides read TGTGCCAGCAGTTCTCGGACGGGCTCCTACGAGCAGTACTTC. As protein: CASSSRTGSYEQYF.

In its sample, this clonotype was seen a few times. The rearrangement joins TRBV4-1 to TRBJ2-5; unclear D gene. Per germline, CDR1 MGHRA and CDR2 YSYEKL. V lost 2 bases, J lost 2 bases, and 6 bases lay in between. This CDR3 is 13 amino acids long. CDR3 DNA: TGCGCCAGCAGCCAATCCACACAAGAGACCCAGTACTTC. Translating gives CASSQSTQETQYF.

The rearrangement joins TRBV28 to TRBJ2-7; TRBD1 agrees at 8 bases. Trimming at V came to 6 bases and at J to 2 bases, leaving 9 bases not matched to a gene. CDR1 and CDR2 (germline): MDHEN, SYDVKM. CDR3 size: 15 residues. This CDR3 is CASSSITDRAYEQYF. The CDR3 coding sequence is TGTGCCAGCAGCTCTATTACGGACAGGGCCTACGAGCAGTACTTC.

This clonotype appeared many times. This CDR3 reads CASSQEQGYEQYF. Here the CDR3 DNA reads TGCGCCAGCAGCCAGGAACAGGGATACGAGCAGTACTTC. The chain carries TRBV4-3 and TRBJ2-7, with D possibly being TRBD1 (6 bases). CDR3 size: 13 residues. V gave up 3 bases and J gave up 4 bases, with 10 bases separating them. The germline V gene has CDR1 LGHNA and CDR2 YSLEER.